Below, one T cell receptor (beta chain) is given with its context. This clonotype was seen ten or more times. Its binding antigen is unknown. No base quality values were provided; no much bigger clone lies one nucleotide off. The data were obtained in a study of low-dose radiotherapy and immunotherapy resistance in tumors (dated by TCRdb to 2022 to 2024). Regarding the complete study: Cohort 1 received 0.5 Gy per fraction every 2 weeks, with a prescribed total PTV dose of 6.5 Gy. Cohort 2 received 1 Gy per fraction every two weeks, with a total of 13 Gy over 26 weeks. Nivolumab and ipilimumab were both given intravenously, with nivolumab at a 240 mg flat dose every two weeks and ipilimumab at 1 mg/kg every six weeks. Cyclophosphamide 200 mg/m2 was given intravenously every two weeks, one day before each radiation and immunotherapy administration. Aspirin 300 mg was taken orally once daily by patients for four cycles, starting on cycle 1 day 1. Trial participants were not randomized into treatment groups. Eight patients were included in the translational analysis: three from the first dose cohort and the first five from the second dose cohort.

The CDR3 runs 14 residues from the cysteine to the phenylalanine. Only the CDR3 part of the read is kept: 42 bases, read in frame from the first base. From a lookup of the germline V gene (reference sequence), CDR1 and CDR2 are SGHNT and YYREEE. Trimming accounts for 3 bases at V and 5 bases at J, while the number of junction bases matched to no gene is 7. Per the publication, the time point label means: after trial treatment. Interpreted using the paper, the treatment or condition label stands for: LDRT plus nivolumab, ipilimumab, low-dose cyclophosphamide and aspirin (RACIN trial). The donors came from RACIN, which was a single-arm phase I dose-escalation trial that paired nivolumab and ipilimumab with aspirin, low-dose cyclophosphamide and low-dose radiotherapy. Patients with advanced, TIL-negative solid tumors were considered eligible. To make first-strand cDNA, Superscript III was used along with a set of TRAV- and TRBV-specific primers so that both the TCRalpha and TCRbeta chains were covered. TCRs were amplified for 20 PCR cycles with Phusion, using a constant-region primer paired with the adapter attached to the V primers. Isolated mRNA was amplified with the MessageAmp II aRNA Amplification Kit, using a roughly 15-hour in vitro transcription at 37°C. mRNA for TCR sequencing was isolated with the Dynabeads mRNA DIRECT Purification Kit. A second roughly 24-cycle Phusion PCR added indexed Illumina adapters, and products were purified with AMPure XP beads. TCRalpha and TCRbeta libraries were deep-sequenced on an Illumina MiniSeq instrument. For the original study's pipeline: Custom Perl scripts were used to pool TCR sequences that encoded the same protein, to remove out-of-frame sequences, and to calculate the abundance of each clonotype. Any TCR sequence backed by just one read was left out of the analysis. Shannon entropy, Gini index, clonality, richness, and the frequency of TCRs shared between repertoires were included as repertoire metrics. Through fastp at Q25 and MiXCR, TCRdb rebuilt clones from the public reads, retaining in-frame beta chains. When rows share a CDR3 protein, they turn into one entry using the most common DNA and genes. The V and J calls and clone size are TCRdb's, not the authors'. The sample includes about 39,000 distinct CDR3 sequences, with roughly 20% observed a single time. The ten most abundant clones make up 8% to 10% of the sample.

The specimen was PBMCs, collected after low-dose radiotherapy plus immunotherapy. This clonotype originated in a female donor with ovarian cancer. The sequence is built from TRBV5-4 and TRBJ1-1; TRBD1 matches 7 bases in the middle. CDR3 protein: CASSYGQADTEAFF. The DNA sequence is given as TGTGCCAGCAGCTATGGACAGGCGGATACTGAAGCTTTCTTT. The variable domain in full, with residues beyond the CDR3 obtained from the reference TRBV5-4 and TRBJ1-1 genes, is ETGVTQSPTHLIKTRGQQVTLRCSSQSGHNTVSWYQQALGQGPQFIFQYYREEENGRGNFPPRFSGLQFPNYSSELNVNALELDDSALYLCASSYGQADTEAFFGQGTRLTVV.